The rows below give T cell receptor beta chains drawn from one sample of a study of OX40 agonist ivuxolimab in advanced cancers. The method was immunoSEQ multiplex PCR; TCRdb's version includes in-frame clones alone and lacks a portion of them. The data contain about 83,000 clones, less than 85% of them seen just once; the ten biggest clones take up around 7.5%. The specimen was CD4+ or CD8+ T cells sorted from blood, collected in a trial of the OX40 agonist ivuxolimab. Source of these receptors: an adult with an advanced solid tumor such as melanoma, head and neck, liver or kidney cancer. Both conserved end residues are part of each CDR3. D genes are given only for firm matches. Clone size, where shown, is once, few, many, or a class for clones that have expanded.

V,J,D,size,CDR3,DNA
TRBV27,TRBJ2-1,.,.,CASSLYPSSYNEQFF,TGTGCCAGCAGTTTATATCCGAGCTCCTACAATGAGCAGTTCTTC
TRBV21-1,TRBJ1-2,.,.,CASSTGGLGGYTF,TGTGCCAGCAGCACTGGGGGCTTAGGTGGCTACACCTTC
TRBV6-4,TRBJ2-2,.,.,CASSQYSGTGELFF,TGTGCCAGCAGTCAGTACTCGGGCACCGGGGAGCTGTTTTTT
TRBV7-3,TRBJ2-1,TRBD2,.,CASSRVAGVSYNEQFF,TGTGCCAGCAGCCGGGTAGCGGGGGTCTCCTACAATGAGCAGTTCTTC
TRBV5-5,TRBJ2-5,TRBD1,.,CASSLVGQAQETQYF,TGTGCCAGCAGCTTGGTAGGACAGGCCCAAGAGACCCAGTACTTC
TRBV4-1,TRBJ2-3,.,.,CASSQEPQGSTDTQYF,TGCGCCAGCAGCCAAGAACCACAGGGAAGCACAGATACGCAGTATTTT
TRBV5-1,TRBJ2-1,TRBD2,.,CASRSGAGGLPYNEQFF,TGCGCCAGCAGGAGTGGAGCGGGAGGCCTGCCCTACAATGAGCAGTTCTTC
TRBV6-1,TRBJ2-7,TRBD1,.,CASSRTGTRYEQYF,TGTGCCAGCAGTAGGACAGGGACGAGGTACGAGCAGTACTTC
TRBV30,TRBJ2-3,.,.,CVSGGLASTDTQYF,TGTGTATCGGGGGGCTTAGCTAGCACAGATACGCAGTATTTT
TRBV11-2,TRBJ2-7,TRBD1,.,CASSSGQGLYEQYF,TGTGCCAGCAGCTCGGGACAGGGTCTCTACGAGCAGTACTTC
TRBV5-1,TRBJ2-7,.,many,CASSAPESSYEQYF,TGCGCCAGCAGCGCTCCGGAGAGCTCCTACGAGCAGTACTTC
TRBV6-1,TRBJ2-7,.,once,CASSEYPDRYYEQYF,TGTGCCAGCAGTGAATACCCCGACAGATACTACGAGCAGTACTTC
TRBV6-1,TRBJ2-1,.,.,CASSERVPSYNEQFF,TGTGCCAGCAGTGAAAGAGTGCCGTCCTACAATGAGCAGTTCTTC
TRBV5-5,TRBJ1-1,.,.,CASKRMNTEAFF,TGTGCCAGCAAAAGGATGAACACTGAAGCTTTCTTT
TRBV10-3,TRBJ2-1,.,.,CAISRDSTYNEQFF,TGTGCCATCAGCCGGGACTCAACCTACAATGAGCAGTTCTTC
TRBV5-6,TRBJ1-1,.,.,CASSLISGVSTEAFF,TGTGCCAGCAGCTTGATCAGCGGGGTTTCCACTGAAGCTTTCTTT
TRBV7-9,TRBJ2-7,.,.,CASSLFPTRYEQYF,TGTGCCAGCAGCTTATTCCCGACCCGCTACGAGCAGTACTTC
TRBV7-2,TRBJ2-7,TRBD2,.,CASSRLAGPYEQYF,TGTGCCAGCAGCCGACTAGCGGGACCCTACGAGCAGTACTTC
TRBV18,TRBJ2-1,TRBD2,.,CASSPTSGGRKIYNEQFF,TGTGCCAGCTCACCGACTAGCGGGGGGAGGAAAATCTACAATGAGCAGTTCTTC
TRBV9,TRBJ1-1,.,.,CASSPRANTEAFF,TGTGCCAGCAGCCCCCGGGCGAACACTGAAGCTTTCTTT
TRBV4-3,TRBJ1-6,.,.,CASSQVGGRGSPLHF,TGCGCCAGCAGCCAAGTTGGGGGTAGGGGGTCACCCCTCCACTTT
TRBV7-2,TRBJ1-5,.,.,CASSRRAGDNQPQHF,TGTGCCAGCAGCCGTAGGGCAGGGGACAATCAGCCCCAGCATTTT
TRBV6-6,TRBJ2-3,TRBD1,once,CASSYQGADTQYF,TGTGCCAGCAGTTACCAGGGGGCAGATACGCAGTATTTT
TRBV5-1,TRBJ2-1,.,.,CASSLVGGSSYNEQFF,TGCGCCAGCAGCTTGGTTGGGGGTAGCTCCTACAATGAGCAGTTCTTC
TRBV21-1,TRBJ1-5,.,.,CASSKGAGMGQPQHF,TGTGCCAGCAGCAAAGGGGCAGGGATGGGTCAGCCCCAGCATTTT
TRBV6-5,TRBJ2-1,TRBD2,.,CASSYTAGGYNEQFF,TGTGCCAGCAGTTACACAGCGGGAGGCTACAATGAGCAGTTCTTC
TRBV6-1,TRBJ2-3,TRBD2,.,CASNWGGETDTQYF,TGTGCCAGCAACTGGGGGGGTGAGACAGATACGCAGTATTTT
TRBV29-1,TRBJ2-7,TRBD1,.,CSATGGSSYEQYF,TGCAGCGCCACAGGGGGGAGCTCCTACGAGCAGTACTTC
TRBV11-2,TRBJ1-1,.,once,CASSLYSTGANTEAFF,TGTGCCAGCAGCTTATACTCTACCGGGGCGAACACTGAAGCTTTCTTT
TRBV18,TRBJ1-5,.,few,CATAGGVHQPQHF,TGTGCCACCGCGGGGGGGGTTCATCAGCCCCAGCATTTT
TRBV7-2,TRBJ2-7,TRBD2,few,CASSRGTSGGPRQYF,TGTGCCAGCAGCCGAGGGACTAGCGGGGGGCCTCGGCAGTACTTC
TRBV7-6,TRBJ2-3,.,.,CASSLEGAGIDTQYF,TGTGCCAGCAGCTTAGAGGGCGCGGGTATAGATACGCAGTATTTT
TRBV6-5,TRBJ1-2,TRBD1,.,CASSPQGAYYGYTF,TGTGCCAGCAGCCCACAGGGGGCGTACTATGGCTACACCTTC
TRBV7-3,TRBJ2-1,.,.,CASSSRGGVPYNEQFF,TGTGCCAGCAGCTCCCGGGGCGGGGTACCCTACAATGAGCAGTTCTTC
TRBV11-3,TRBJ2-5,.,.,CASLTPATGGTQYF,TGTGCCAGCTTAACCCCCGCGACAGGAGGGACCCAGTACTTC
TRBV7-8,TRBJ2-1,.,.,CASSPSPGRFANEQFF,TGTGCCAGCAGCCCGTCTCCGGGACGATTCGCCAATGAGCAGTTCTTC
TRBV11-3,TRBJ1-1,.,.,CASSLSMNTEAFF,TGTGCCAGCAGCTTAAGTATGAACACTGAAGCTTTCTTT
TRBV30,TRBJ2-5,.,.,CAWSVRETQYF,TGTGCCTGGAGTGTACGAGAGACCCAGTACTTC
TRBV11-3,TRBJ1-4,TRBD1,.,CASSKGQGGQKLFF,TGTGCCAGCAGCAAGGGACAGGGGGGCCAAAAACTGTTTTTT
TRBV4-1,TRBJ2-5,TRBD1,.,CASSRTGNQETQYF,TGCGCCAGCAGCCGGACAGGGAACCAAGAGACCCAGTACTTC